One sample yielded the 21 T cell receptor beta chains listed below, sequenced in a study of cytomegalovirus exposure and HLA in healthy donors. 60 Vbeta and 13 Jbeta primers were used in PCR. This table comes from immunoSEQ multiplex PCR, and its TCRdb copy is limited to in-frame clones, with some not included. The table lists about 140,000 clones, with under 3.5% in the top ten. The sequenced sample consisted of PBMCs. The receptors derive from a middle-aged man in good health and CMV-seronegative.

V gene TRBV28 combines with J gene TRBJ2-3; tentatively, D is TRBD1 (5 bases). The CDR3 has 13 residues. The germline gives CDR1 MDHEN, CDR2 SYDVKM. The germline V and J ends were trimmed by 4 bases and 3 bases, with 8 bases remaining between them. CDR3 DNA: TGTGCCAGCAGTTCAGACAGAACAGATACGCAGTATTTT. Protein product: CASSSDRTDTQYF. The whole variable domain, filled in from reference TRBV28 and TRBJ2-3, reads DVKVTQSSRYLVKRTGEKVFLECVQDMDHENMFWYRQDPGLGLRLIYFSYDVKMKEKGDIPEGYSVSREKKERFSLILESASTNQTSMYLCASSSDRTDTQYFGPGTRLTVL.

V and J are TRBV6-1 and TRBJ1-5; a weak D match, TRBD1 (5 bases). Germline V gives CDR1 MNHNS, CDR2 SASEGT. The CDR3 contains 15 residues. Trimming removed 11 bases from V and 5 bases from J, with 22 bases in between. The CDR3 DNA sequence: TGTGCCTTATCGGGGGATGGACTTGACTATCAGCCCCAGCATTTT. Translated: CALSGDGLDYQPQHF.

The J gene is TRBJ1-1, the V gene TRBV9, with D tentatively TRBD1 (6 bases). CDR1 and CDR2 from the germline V gene are SGDLS and YYNGEE. The CDR3 runs to 13 residues. V lost 0 bases and J 3 bases, leaving 6 bases between the germline ends. The CDR3, as DNA: TGTGCCAGCAGCGTAGACAGGGACACTGAAGCTTTCTTT. This translates into CASSVDRDTEAFF.

This sequence joins TRBV4-1 and TRBJ1-2; D possibly corresponds to TRBD1 (5 bases). The CDR3 spans 15 residues. In germline, CDR1 is MGHRA, CDR2 YSYEKL. The V end lost 1 base, the J end lost 4 bases, and 13 bases lay between the germline ends. The CDR3 DNA reads as TGCGCCAGCAGCCAAGTTTACGGCAGGGCCTATGGCTACACCTTC. Its translation: CASSQVYGRAYGYTF.

The chain is built from TRBV19 and TRBJ2-2; 10 bases agree with TRBD2. The CDR3 loop spans 17 amino acids. The germline V gene has CDR1 LNHDA and CDR2 SQIVND (reference sequence). V gave up 2 bases and J gave up 2 bases; unmatched junction bases: 5. The CDR3 coding sequence is TGTGCCAGTAGTATACCTTTAGCGGGGGGAAACACCGGGGAGCTGTTTTTT. Translated: CASSIPLAGGNTGELFF.

The chain is built from TRBV9 and TRBJ2-1; TRBD1 agrees at 8 bases. This CDR3 has 15 amino acids. V was pared by 4 bases and J by 6 bases, with 9 bases of the junction left unmatched. Germline CDR1 is SGDLS and CDR2 is YYNGEE. For the CDR3, the DNA is TGTGCCAGCAGCCCGACCGACAGGGGCCTCAATGAGCAGTTCTTC. This codes for CASSPTDRGLNEQFF.

The V call is TRBV5-1, the J call TRBJ2-5; 10 bases fit TRBD1. CDR3 length: 15 amino acids. V was pared by 2 bases and J by 6 bases, with 7 bases of the junction left unmatched. Germline CDR1 is SGHRS and CDR2 is YFSETQ. CDR3 nucleotides: TGCGCCAGCAGCTTCTCCGGGACAGGGGAAAAGACCCAGTACTTC. Its translation is CASSFSGTGEKTQYF.

The chain has TRBV9 and TRBJ2-5, with a tentative D call TRBD2 (6 bases). Germline V gives CDR1 SGDLS, CDR2 YYNGEE. The V end lost 1 base, the J end lost 5 bases, and 18 bases lay between the germline ends. The CDR3 consists of 16 residues. The CDR3 region has the DNA TGTGCCAGCAGCGTAAGGTCGGGGGATTCCGTGGAGACCCAGTACTTC. Encoded protein: CASSVRSGDSVETQYF. Together with reference TRBV9 and TRBJ2-5, the CDR3 gives the full variable domain: DSGVTQTPKHLITATGQRVTLRCSPRSGDLSVYWYQQSLDQGLQFLIQYYNGEERAKGNILERFSAQQFPDLHSELNLSSLELGDSALYFCASSVRSGDSVETQYFGPGTRLLVL.

The chain uses TRBV5-4 and TRBJ1-1; D remains ambiguous. Trimming took off 4 bases at V and 0 bases at J, with 13 bases between the two ends. Germline CDR1 reads SGHNT; CDR2 reads YYREEE (reference sequence). The CDR3 sequence is 15 residues long. The CDR3 nucleotides are TGTGCCAGCAGCCAATCCAGGCGTTTGAACACTGAAGCTTTCTTT. Translating it yields CASSQSRRLNTEAFF.

The chain is built from TRBV7-2 and TRBJ2-7, with TRBD1 as a possible D gene (5 bases). The CDR3 length is 13 residues. Germline V CDR1 and CDR2: SGHTA, FQGNSA. The ends were cut back, 3 bases at V and 3 bases at J, with 9 bases in the middle. The CDR3 sequence: CASSLTTDYEQYF. The DNA for the CDR3 is TGTGCCAGCAGCTTGACGACAGACTACGAGCAGTACTTC.

The chain is built from TRBV28 and TRBJ2-4, with 8 bases fitting TRBD1. CDR1 and CDR2 from the germline V gene are MDHEN and SYDVKM. Trimming at V came to 5 bases and at J to 0 bases, leaving 6 bases not matched to a gene. CDR3 size: 16 residues. The CDR3 nucleotides read TGTGCCAGCAGTCCAAGACAGGGGCTAGCCAAAAACATTCAGTACTTC. Its protein is CASSPRQGLAKNIQYF.

The gene calls are TRBV11-3 and TRBJ1-1; D gene uncertain. The germline V gene has CDR1 SGHNT and CDR2 YENEEA. CDR3 length: 13 residues. V was trimmed by 8 bases and J by 1 base, leaving 11 bases between them. CDR3 in amino acids: CASGSASNTEAFF. The CDR3 DNA reads as TGTGCCAGCGGATCAGCGTCGAACACTGAAGCTTTCTTT.

Here the CDR3 DNA reads TGCGCCAGCAGCTTGGTGTCGGGAACTAATGAAAAACTGTTTTTT. Its translation: CASSLVSGTNEKLFF. The chain couples TRBV5-1 to TRBJ1-4; D unresolved. V was pared by 0 bases and J by 1 base, with 7 bases between. The CDR3 spans 15 residues. Germline V lookup: CDR1 SGHRS, CDR2 YFSETQ.

This chain connects TRBV6-1 to TRBJ2-3; 9 positions agree with TRBD2. V gave up 4 bases and J gave up 2 bases; unmatched junction bases: 10. CDR3 size: 17 residues. Germline CDR1 is MNHNS and CDR2 is SASEGT. This CDR3 reads CASSGEGGGAYTDTQYF. The CDR3, as DNA: TGTGCCAGCAGTGGTGAAGGCGGGGGGGCGTACACAGATACGCAGTATTTT.

The rearrangement links TRBV19 to TRBJ1-4, with D perhaps TRBD1 (6 bases). The germline gives CDR1 LNHDA, CDR2 SQIVND (reference sequence). There are 14 residues in the CDR3. V lost 5 bases and J lost 7, with 14 bases in between. The CDR3 nucleotides are TGTGCCAGTAGTTACGGGGGGCTTGGTGAAAAACTGTTTTTT. It yields the protein CASSYGGLGEKLFF. The variable domain in full, completed from reference TRBV19 and TRBJ1-4, reads DGGITQSPKYLFRKEGQNVTLSCEQNLNHDAMYWYRQDPGQGLRLIYYSQIVNDFQKGDIAEGYSVSREKKESFPLTVTSAQKNPTAFYLCASSYGGLGEKLFFGSGTQLSVL.

The chain links TRBV15 to TRBJ1-1; D ambiguous. The V gene lost 1 base and the J gene lost 0 bases, with 9 bases spanning the gap. In germline, CDR1 is LNHNV, CDR2 YYDKDF (reference sequence). The CDR3 covers 15 residues. The DNA for the CDR3 is TGTGCCACCAGCAGAGGACTTCTAATGAACACTGAAGCTTTCTTT. Protein sequence: CATSRGLLMNTEAFF. Full variable domain (outside the CDR3, taken from reference TRBV15 and TRBJ1-1): DAMVIQNPRYQVTQFGKPVTLSCSQTLNHNVMYWYQQKSSQAPKLLFHYYDKDFNNEADTPDNFQSRRPNTSFCFLDIRSPGLGDTAMYLCATSRGLLMNTEAFFGQGTRLTVV.

The rearrangement uses TRBV2 and TRBJ1-4; TRBD1 aligns across 8 bases. After removal of 6 bases from V and 5 bases from J, the junction contained 5 bases not matched to a gene. The CDR3 is 14 residues long. Germline V lookup: CDR1 SNHLY, CDR2 FYNNEI. Written as DNA, the CDR3 is TGTGCCAGCAGGTCTCGGGACAGGAATGAAAAACTGTTTTTT. Translation gives CASRSRDRNEKLFF.

V gene TRBV5-1 combines with J gene TRBJ2-7, with 13 bases identical to TRBD2. The CDR3 is 19 residues long. V was pared by 0 bases and J by 4 bases, with 13 bases of the junction left unmatched. CDR1 is SGHRS and CDR2 is YFSETQ in the germline V gene. The CDR3 nucleotides read TGCGCCAGCAGCTTGGACGCGGGACGGACTAGCGGGGGTATATACGAGCAGTACTTC. Protein: CASSLDAGRTSGGIYEQYF.

The chain uses TRBV28 and TRBJ2-6; TRBD1 might be the D (6 bases). The CDR3 sequence is 17 residues long. In germline, CDR1 is MDHEN, CDR2 SYDVKM. V lost 3 bases to trimming and J lost 1 base, with 13 bases between them. CDR3 nucleotide sequence: TGTGCCAGCAGTTTGCACCTGACAGGTTCTGGGGCCAACGTCCTGACTTTC. As protein: CASSLHLTGSGANVLTF.

The chain links TRBV11-2 to TRBJ2-1; TRBD2 is a possible D gene (6 bases). The germline V and J ends were trimmed by 5 bases and 2 bases, with 13 bases remaining between them. This CDR3 is built from 15 residues. Per germline, CDR1 SGHAT and CDR2 FQNNGV. CDR3 sequence reads: CASSPDWGAYNEQFF. The CDR3 nucleotides are TGTGCCAGCAGCCCGGACTGGGGGGCCTACAATGAGCAGTTCTTC.

This chain uses TRBV4-3 with TRBJ2-3, with D possibly matching TRBD2 (5 bases). This CDR3 spans 19 amino acids. The V and J ends lost 0 bases and 0 bases respectively, with 19 bases between them. Germline lookup yields CDR1 LGHNA and CDR2 YSLEER. For the CDR3, the DNA is TGCGCCAGCAGCCAAGAGTCAACAGTGTGGCGGGCTAGCACAGATACGCAGTATTTT. Translating gives CASSQESTVWRASTDTQYF.